The 13 T cell receptor beta chains below were found in one sample sequenced in a study of blood T cell repertoires in COVID-19. Sequencing used immunoSEQ multiplex PCR; TCRdb keeps in-frame clones, though not all of them. The sample yields about 150,000 clones, roughly nine tenths seen once. Sequencing was done on a sample of peripheral blood. These receptors were taken from a woman between 65 and 79 years old with acute or convalescent COVID-19.

The rearrangement joins TRBV30 to TRBJ1-1, with 7 bases identical to TRBD1. The CDR3 length is 14 residues. V lost 0 bases and J lost 4; bases outside the gene matches: 5. Germline lookup yields CDR1 GTSNPN and CDR2 SVGIG (reference sequence). CDR3 region: CAWSVRAGGTEAFF. The CDR3 region has the DNA TGTGCCTGGAGTGTACGAGCAGGGGGCACTGAAGCTTTCTTT.

This sequence joins TRBV6-1 and TRBJ2-4, with TRBD1 identical over 8 bases. The CDR3 sequence is 15 residues long. J was trimmed by 3 bases and V by 1 base; bases with no gene match: 2. Germline-derived CDR1 and CDR2 are MNHNS and SASEGT. The DNA for the CDR3 is TGTGCCAGCAGTGAAGTTGGGACAGGCAAAAACATTCAGTACTTC. Translating gives CASSEVGTGKNIQYF.

The chain is built from TRBV5-6 and TRBJ2-3; possibly TRBD2 for D (7 bases). This CDR3 has 17 residues. Per germline, CDR1 SGHDT and CDR2 YYEEEE. V shed 4 bases and J shed 2 bases, with 20 bases lying between them. The CDR3 protein is CASSGGRRTRLTDTQYF. The CDR3, as DNA: TGTGCCAGCAGCGGGGGCCGTAGGACTAGACTCACAGATACGCAGTATTTT.

This rearrangement joins TRBV7-9 to TRBJ1-4; no definite D call. Between the trimmed V and J ends, which lost 1 base and 4 bases, there was a span of 10 bases. Germline CDR1 is SEHNR and CDR2 is FQNEAQ (reference sequence). This CDR3 contains 15 residues. The CDR3 DNA reads as TGTGCCAGCAGCTTAGTGGCGGGAGGTAATGAAAAACTGTTTTTT. Protein: CASSLVAGGNEKLFF.

The rearrangement uses TRBV21-1 and TRBJ2-3; TRBD2, the table's D call, was not compared with the DNA. TRBV21-1 counts as a pseudogene. The CDR3 length is 16 residues. The CDR3 DNA reads TGTGCCAGCAGCAAAGCGGACTGGACCCCCACAGATACGCAGTATTTT. Protein: CASSKADWTPTDTQYF.

In DNA, the CDR3 is TGTGCCAGCAGTCCCAACAACCAAGAGACCCAGTACTTC. This codes for CASSPNNQETQYF. J is TRBJ2-5 and V is TRBV27; no reliable D call. The V and J ends lost 5 bases and 0 bases respectively, with 7 bases between them. Germline CDR1 is MNHEY and CDR2 is SMNVEV (reference sequence). This CDR3 contains 13 residues.

CDR3 DNA sequence: TGTGCCAGCAGCCCCGGGGGGCGGAACAATGAGCAGTTCTTC. It codes for CASSPGGRNNEQFF. The rearrangement links TRBV3-1 (or the pseudogene TRBV3-2) to TRBJ2-1; weak D call: TRBD2 (7 bases). With 4 bases removed from V and 5 bases from J, the gap between germline ends came to 12 bases. This CDR3 region has 14 residues. CDR1 and CDR2 from the germline V gene are LGHDT and YNNKEL (reference sequence).

CDR3 region: CASSEAGNPHGYTF. The CDR3, as DNA: TGTGCCAGCAGTGAAGCGGGCAACCCTCATGGCTACACCTTC. This chain uses TRBV6-1 with TRBJ1-2; no reliable D call. CDR1 is MNHNS and CDR2 is SASEGT in the germline V gene. Trimming pared 0 bases from V and 6 bases from J, leaving 11 bases between. The CDR3 has 14 residues.

The V and J genes are TRBV18 and TRBJ1-2; D might be TRBD1 (5 bases). From germline, CDR1 is KGHSH and CDR2 LQKENI. The CDR3 consists of 15 residues. The V end was cut by 2 bases, the J end by 3 bases, with 13 bases between. CDR3 loop: CASSPRAGRDYGYTF. In nucleotides, the CDR3 is TGTGCCAGCTCACCAAGGGCAGGGCGAGACTATGGCTACACCTTC.

The chain couples TRBV7-2 to TRBJ2-2; 7 bases are shared with TRBD1. V was pared by 5 bases and J by 0 bases, with 3 bases of the junction left unmatched. CDR3 size: 15 residues. Germline CDR1 SGHTA, CDR2 FQGNSA. The CDR3 region is CASSPDRANTGELFF. For the CDR3, the DNA is TGTGCCAGCAGCCCCGACAGGGCGAACACCGGGGAGCTGTTTTTT.

This clone appeared once. The V and J genes are TRBV29-1 and TRBJ2-1; TRBD1 might be the D (6 bases). Germline V gene data show CDR1 as SQVTM and CDR2 as ANQGSEA. The germline V and J ends were trimmed by 4 bases and 3 bases, with 13 bases remaining between them. This CDR3 contains 14 residues. CDR3 nucleotides: TGCAGCGTTGGGGTGCAGGGGCACTACAATGAGCAGTTCTTC. It codes for CSVGVQGHYNEQFF.

The chain links TRBV18 to TRBJ2-7, with D maybe TRBD2 (7 bases). The CDR3 has 19 residues. V was cut by 0 bases and J by 3 bases, with 24 bases left in between. Germline V lookup: CDR1 KGHSH, CDR2 LQKENI. The CDR3 DNA sequence: TGTGCCAGCTCACCACCGTGGGGTGGGGGGGGCCGATCGGACTACGAGCAGTACTTC. Amino acids: CASSPPWGGGGRSDYEQYF.

The rearrangement links TRBV10-3 to TRBJ1-1; 7 nucleotides line up with TRBD1. The germline gives CDR1 ENHRY, CDR2 SYGVKD. V gave up 2 bases and J gave up 0 bases; unmatched junction bases: 9. The CDR3 length is 17 residues. The chain's CDR3 is CAISEGGGRSMNTEAFF. CDR3 in DNA: TGTGCCATCAGTGAGGGAGGGGGCCGTTCAATGAACACTGAAGCTTTCTTT.